These 3 T cell receptor beta chains were all obtained from the same sample, sequenced in a study of CD8 T cells in Susac syndrome. Random-hexamer reverse transcription was applied to roughly 0.45 to 1 ug RNA. TCRdb independently ran MiXCR on the immunoSEQ multiplex PCR reads; one entry per CDR3 protein. The sample has about 120,000 distinct CDR3 sequences, roughly 92% seen once. The specimen sequenced was CD4+ T cells from PBMCs. The receptors shown here come from a human donor in good health.

The rearrangement links TRBV7-3 to TRBJ2-3; the D gene is possibly TRBD2 (6 bases). The CDR3 has 14 residues. The V gene's germline CDR1 is SGHTA and CDR2 FQGTGA. V lost 3 bases and J lost 6, with 13 bases in between. The CDR3 is CASSFGGHGDTQYF. CDR3 bases: TGTGCCAGCAGCTTCGGGGGTCATGGGGATACGCAGTATTTT.

V is TRBV20-1 and J is TRBJ1-2; 9 positions match TRBD1. The length of the CDR3 is 12 residues. Unmatched junction bases numbered 3, after V lost 6 bases and J lost 4 bases. Germline CDR1 reads DFQATT; CDR2 reads SNEGSKA (reference sequence). Written as DNA, the CDR3 is TGCAGTGCGCAGACAGGGGGCTATGGCTACACCTTC. Protein product: CSAQTGGYGYTF.

V gene TRBV6-5 combines with J gene TRBJ2-2; D ambiguous. Germline values: CDR1 MNHEY, CDR2 SVGAGI. Trimming stripped 2 bases from V and 1 base from J, with 11 bases between. The CDR3 extends over 16 amino acids. The DNA of the CDR3 is TGTGCCAGCAGTTACGGTGGCCAGCAGAACACCGGGGAGCTGTTTTTT. It encodes CASSYGGQQNTGELFF.